The rows below give T cell receptor beta chains drawn from one sample of a study of shared clonotypes between healthy human individuals. TCRdb keeps only in-frame clones here, not all; method: immunoSEQ multiplex PCR. The sample has 1 million to 1.2 million clones, approximately 75% seen once. The sample taken for sequencing was memory CD4+ T cells from PBMCs. These receptors were collected from a man aged 18 to 30 in good health. Some clones in this sample may be carry-over from other donors' samples. Each CDR3 is given with its conserved first and last residue. Fields, in order: J gene, D gene, clone size, V gene, CDR3 DNA, CDR3 protein. D genes are given only for firm matches. Not all rows give a size; the values are once, few, many and, for expanded clones, a class.

j_gene: TRBJ1-3
d_gene: -
abundance: -
v_gene: TRBV2
CDR3nt: TGTGCCAGCAAGGAGGGGACGGCTGGAAACACCATATATTTT
CDR3aa: CASKEGTAGNTIYF

j_gene: TRBJ2-2
d_gene: -
abundance: -
v_gene: TRBV7-9
CDR3nt: TGTGCCAGCAGTTATAGGGGGGACTCGAACACCGGGGAGCTGTTTTTT
CDR3aa: CASSYRGDSNTGELFF

j_gene: TRBJ1-2
d_gene: -
abundance: few
v_gene: TRBV29-1
CDR3nt: TGCAGCGTCACTCTGTCGGACGACTACACCTTC
CDR3aa: CSVTLSDDYTF

j_gene: TRBJ2-7
d_gene: -
abundance: once
v_gene: TRBV11-2
CDR3nt: TGTGCCAGCAGCTTAGGGGCTAGCTTCTACGAGCAGTACTTC
CDR3aa: CASSLGASFYEQYF

j_gene: TRBJ1-5
d_gene: -
abundance: -
v_gene: TRBV6-5
CDR3nt: TGTGCCAGCAGTCCTATTAGGGGGGCGGGTCAGCCCCAGCATTTT
CDR3aa: CASSPIRGAGQPQHF

j_gene: TRBJ2-5
d_gene: -
abundance: -
v_gene: TRBV15
CDR3nt: TGTGCCACCAGCAGGGCTTTGGAGACCCAGTACTTC
CDR3aa: CATSRALETQYF

j_gene: TRBJ1-5
d_gene: -
abundance: -
v_gene: TRBV27
CDR3nt: TGTGCCAGCAGCCGCGGGACGGAGAATCAGCCCCAGCATTTT
CDR3aa: CASSRGTENQPQHF

j_gene: TRBJ1-2
d_gene: -
abundance: few
v_gene: TRBV18
CDR3nt: TGTGCCAGCTCACCACCCACACAAGGTTATGGCTACACCTTC
CDR3aa: CASSPPTQGYGYTF

j_gene: TRBJ2-3
d_gene: -
abundance: -
v_gene: TRBV5-6
CDR3nt: TGTGCCAGCAGATGGACATCCACAGATACGCAGTATTTT
CDR3aa: CASRWTSTDTQYF

j_gene: TRBJ1-5
d_gene: -
abundance: -
v_gene: TRBV2
CDR3nt: TGTGCCAGCAGTGCCGACAGAAATCAGCCCCAGCATTTT
CDR3aa: CASSADRNQPQHF

j_gene: TRBJ2-3
d_gene: TRBD2
abundance: few
v_gene: TRBV9
CDR3nt: TGTGCCAGCAGCGTAGCGGGGGGGCAGGCAGATACGCAGTATTTT
CDR3aa: CASSVAGGQADTQYF

j_gene: TRBJ2-3
d_gene: TRBD1
abundance: few
v_gene: TRBV5-1
CDR3nt: TGCGCCAGCAGCTTCCGGGACAGTCTTACAGATACGCAGTATTTT
CDR3aa: CASSFRDSLTDTQYF

j_gene: TRBJ1-1
d_gene: -
abundance: -
v_gene: TRBV28
CDR3nt: TGTGCCAGCACGGAGGTCGGGAACACTGAAGCTTTCTTT
CDR3aa: CASTEVGNTEAFF

j_gene: TRBJ1-2
d_gene: -
abundance: many
v_gene: TRBV2
CDR3nt: TGTGCCAGCAGTGATTTCCCCTACGACTATGGCTACACCTTC
CDR3aa: CASSDFPYDYGYTF

j_gene: TRBJ2-1
d_gene: TRBD1
abundance: -
v_gene: TRBV28
CDR3nt: TGTGCCAGCAGTTTAGCACCGGGACAGATTTACAATGAGCAGTTCTTC
CDR3aa: CASSLAPGQIYNEQFF

j_gene: TRBJ1-4
d_gene: -
abundance: once
v_gene: TRBV27
CDR3nt: TGTGCCAGCAGTCCGGGGAGAACTAATGAAAAACTGTTTTTT
CDR3aa: CASSPGRTNEKLFF

j_gene: TRBJ2-5
d_gene: -
abundance: -
v_gene: TRBV2
CDR3nt: TGTGCCAGCAGTCGACAGCGGGCGGGGACCCAGTACTTC
CDR3aa: CASSRQRAGTQYF

j_gene: TRBJ2-2
d_gene: TRBD2
abundance: -
v_gene: TRBV18
CDR3nt: TGTGCCAGCCCGACTAGCGGGAGTAACACCGGGGAGCTGTTTTTT
CDR3aa: CASPTSGSNTGELFF

j_gene: TRBJ2-3
d_gene: TRBD2
abundance: -
v_gene: TRBV6-1
CDR3nt: TGTGCCAGCAGTGGGGGACACTCGGGACTAGCGGGAGGGCCTACAGATACGCAGTATTTT
CDR3aa: CASSGGHSGLAGGPTDTQYF

j_gene: TRBJ2-7
d_gene: TRBD2
abundance: -
v_gene: TRBV27
CDR3nt: TGTGCCAGCAGTCTTCGACTAGCGGGATCCGAGCAGTACTTC
CDR3aa: CASSLRLAGSEQYF

j_gene: TRBJ1-2
d_gene: -
abundance: few
v_gene: TRBV4-1
CDR3nt: TGCGCCAGCAGCCCAGGTGGCGGCCCAGGGTATGGCTACACCTTC
CDR3aa: CASSPGGGPGYGYTF

j_gene: TRBJ2-5
d_gene: -
abundance: -
v_gene: TRBV28
CDR3nt: TGTGCCAGCCACCCCGGTGGCCGACAAGAGACCCAGTACTTC
CDR3aa: CASHPGGRQETQYF

j_gene: TRBJ2-5
d_gene: TRBD2
abundance: -
v_gene: TRBV7-8
CDR3nt: TGTGCCAGCAGCTCTGGGGGGGTGGCCCTTCAGGGGACCCAGTACTTC
CDR3aa: CASSSGGVALQGTQYF

j_gene: TRBJ2-1
d_gene: -
abundance: -
v_gene: TRBV6-6
CDR3nt: TGTGCCAGCAGACCCACTAGACACTCCTACAATGAGCAGTTCTTC
CDR3aa: CASRPTRHSYNEQFF

j_gene: TRBJ2-7
d_gene: TRBD2
abundance: -
v_gene: TRBV6-5
CDR3nt: TGTGCCAGCAGTCAGGGACTAGCGGGCGAGCAGTACTTC
CDR3aa: CASSQGLAGEQYF

j_gene: TRBJ1-2
d_gene: -
abundance: -
v_gene: TRBV4-2
CDR3nt: TGTGCCAGCAGCCAAGTCGCTGCGACCGCCCACGGCTACACCTTC
CDR3aa: CASSQVAATAHGYTF

j_gene: TRBJ2-7
d_gene: TRBD2
abundance: once
v_gene: TRBV28
CDR3nt: TGTGCCAGCAGTGTCCGCCAGCGGGACTCCTACGAGCAGTACTTC
CDR3aa: CASSVRQRDSYEQYF

j_gene: TRBJ1-1
d_gene: TRBD1
abundance: -
v_gene: TRBV28
CDR3nt: TGTGCCAGCAGTTTTCGGGACAGAGAAGAAGCTTTCTTT
CDR3aa: CASSFRDREEAFF

j_gene: TRBJ1-2
d_gene: TRBD1
abundance: -
v_gene: TRBV6-5
CDR3nt: TGTGCCAGCAGCTCCGGGACAGGGATCTATGGCTACACCTTC
CDR3aa: CASSSGTGIYGYTF

j_gene: TRBJ1-3
d_gene: -
abundance: -
v_gene: TRBV5-4
CDR3nt: TGTGCCAGCAGCTCGGGCCAGGGCCGAAACACCATATATTTT
CDR3aa: CASSSGQGRNTIYF

j_gene: TRBJ2-7
d_gene: TRBD1
abundance: -
v_gene: TRBV27
CDR3nt: TGTGCCAGCAGTTTAGACACAGGGGCTTTCGAGCAGTACTTC
CDR3aa: CASSLDTGAFEQYF

j_gene: TRBJ1-4
d_gene: -
abundance: -
v_gene: TRBV5-1
CDR3nt: TGCGCCAGCAGCTTCGGTGCCGGGGAAGAGGAAAAACTGTTTTTT
CDR3aa: CASSFGAGEEEKLFF

j_gene: TRBJ2-1
d_gene: -
abundance: -
v_gene: TRBV5-6
CDR3nt: TGTGCCAGCAGCTCGTCCAATGAGCAGTTCTTC
CDR3aa: CASSSSNEQFF

j_gene: TRBJ2-2
d_gene: -
abundance: -
v_gene: TRBV19
CDR3nt: TGTGCCAGTAGTAGACCCTTAGCGGTTCCCGGGGAGCTGTTTTTT
CDR3aa: CASSRPLAVPGELFF

j_gene: TRBJ1-2
d_gene: -
abundance: -
v_gene: TRBV6-5
CDR3nt: TGTGCCAGCAGGCCGACTTCGCTACCCAGGGGCTACACCTTC
CDR3aa: CASRPTSLPRGYTF

j_gene: TRBJ2-7
d_gene: -
abundance: -
v_gene: TRBV11-2
CDR3nt: TGTGCCAGCAGCTTAAGATCGGTGGGGAAGATCCCCAGCTCCTACGAGCAGTACTTC
CDR3aa: CASSLRSVGKIPSSYEQYF

j_gene: TRBJ1-2
d_gene: TRBD1
abundance: -
v_gene: TRBV19
CDR3nt: TGTGCCAGTAGTATTGGACAGGGACCCGCTTCGTATGGCTACACCTTC
CDR3aa: CASSIGQGPASYGYTF

j_gene: TRBJ1-1
d_gene: -
abundance: -
v_gene: TRBV25-1
CDR3nt: TGTGCCAGCAGTGAATATAAGGGCGGGAACACTGAAGCTTTCTTT
CDR3aa: CASSEYKGGNTEAFF

j_gene: TRBJ2-1
d_gene: -
abundance: few
v_gene: TRBV6-6
CDR3nt: TGTGCCAGCAGCCCGGCGGGGGCGCATGAGCAGTTCTTC
CDR3aa: CASSPAGAHEQFF

j_gene: TRBJ2-7
d_gene: -
abundance: -
v_gene: TRBV5-4
CDR3nt: TGTGCCAGCAGCACGGGACTGAGCTACGAGCAGTACTTC
CDR3aa: CASSTGLSYEQYF

j_gene: TRBJ2-1
d_gene: -
abundance: -
v_gene: TRBV5-4
CDR3nt: TGTGCCAGCAGCTTGGTCGGGTACAATGAGCAGTTCTTC
CDR3aa: CASSLVGYNEQFF

j_gene: TRBJ1-2
d_gene: -
abundance: -
v_gene: TRBV7-3
CDR3nt: TGTGCCAGCAGCTTAGTCGGCACCGACACTAACTTC
CDR3aa: CASSLVGTDTNF

j_gene: TRBJ2-7
d_gene: -
abundance: -
v_gene: TRBV18
CDR3nt: TGTGCCAGCTCACCAGGGGCGTACGAGCAGTACTTC
CDR3aa: CASSPGAYEQYF

j_gene: TRBJ2-1
d_gene: -
abundance: -
v_gene: TRBV5-1
CDR3nt: TGCGCCAGCAGCGGTAGAGGAGAGAGCTCCTACAATGAGCAGTTCTTC
CDR3aa: CASSGRGESSYNEQFF